The clone carrying this T cell receptor beta chain was detected a few times. This entry is derived from a study of human T cells and chemical hapten exposure. About the research overall: Per-sample TCR yield variation was attributed mainly to small pooled library volume differences.

Time point of the sample: patch test 2, 6 weeks after DPC sensitization. Treatment denoted: therapeutic diphenylcyclopropenone sensitization with weekly scalp DPC. TCRdb re-derived calls from the RACE reads in MiXCR, one entry per CDR3 protein. This sample yields about 95,000 distinct CDR3 sequences, of which over 10% are seen a single time; 2.5% to 4% belongs to the top ten. CDR1 and CDR2 from the germline V gene are PRHDT and FYEKMQ (reference sequence). V lost 4 bases and J 5 bases, leaving 14 bases between the germline ends. This CDR3 is built from 14 residues. The receptor was derived from a woman in her forties with alopecia areata. Some clones in this sample may be carry-over from other donors' samples. V and J are TRBV13 and TRBJ1-2; tentatively, D is TRBD1 (5 bases). The sequenced sample was whole blood, obtained in connection with sensitization to the hapten diphenylcyclopropenone (DPC). CDR3 nucleotide sequence: TGTGCCAGCAGCTCCAGACAGAGTGTTTATGGCTACACCTTC. This gives the protein CASSSRQSVYGYTF.